This T cell receptor beta chain emerged from a study of long-term antiretroviral therapy in people with HIV. V lost 6 bases, J lost 6 bases, and 13 bases stayed unmatched. In germline, CDR1 is MNHEY, CDR2 SVGAGI. CDR3 length: 15 residues. At the survey level, the v3.0 immunoSEQ assay was run. TCRdb keeps only in-frame clones here, not all; method: immunoSEQ multiplex PCR. The top ten hold around 10% of the sample, which has over 25,000 clones, roughly 93% seen once. The specimen was unsorted PBMCs, collected 6.2 years after starting antiretroviral therapy. This TCR was sampled from a man aged 40-49 years with HIV. This chain joins TRBV6-5 and TRBJ1-2; 7 bases are a match to TRBD1. The CDR3 region has the DNA TGTGCCAGCAGACGCGAGACAGGGCAGGGAAATGGCTACACCTTC. This sequence encodes CASRRETGQGNGYTF.